This T cell receptor (beta chain) was obtained from a study of blood T cell repertoires in COVID-19. The germline V gene encodes CDR1 SGHRS and CDR2 YFSETQ. The V and J ends lost 3 bases and 8 bases, in that order; junction bases with no gene match: 10. CDR3 length equals 14 residues. This clone has only one observation. The repertoire was sequenced with immunoSEQ multiplex PCR; TCRdb's copy has only in-frame clones and lacks some. The sample contains 150,000 to 200,000 clones, about 90% of which appear only once. The source is a woman aged 18 to 35 who had recovered from COVID-19. The rearrangement links TRBV5-1 to TRBJ1-2, with TRBD1 matching 7 bases. The sequenced sample was PBMCs or T cells enriched from blood (not recorded which). The CDR3 protein is CASSSDRTFTGYTF. The CDR3 DNA reads TGCGCCAGCAGCTCGGACAGGACGTTTACGGGCTACACCTTC.